Listed below are T cell receptor beta chains from one sample, sequenced in a study of radiation and T cells in renal cell carcinoma. Sequenced by immunoSEQ multiplex PCR; TCRdb stores in-frame clones only, minus some. The top ten hold over 9% of the sample, which has under 200,000 clones, 88% seen once. Sequences were derived from blood, sampled from a patient whose treatment included radiotherapy and nephrectomy. These receptor sequences come from a woman in her fifties or sixties with renal cell carcinoma. Both conserved end residues are part of each CDR3. The order of the fields is V gene, J gene, D gene, clone size, CDR3 DNA, CDR3 protein. The D gene is left open where the match is weak. Rows may omit the clone size; those that give it use once, few, many or a size class.

TRBV5-1,TRBJ1-3,-,once,TGCGCCAGCAGCTGGGGGGGAGAGCTCAGTGGTGGAAACACCATATATTTT,CASSWGGELSGGNTIYF
TRBV5-6,TRBJ1-6,-,-,TGTGCCAGCAGCCCTGGGGCAGGAAGGAATTCACCCCTCCACTTT,CASSPGAGRNSPLHF
TRBV6-5,TRBJ1-1,TRBD1,-,TGTGCCAGCAGTTACTCGGGGACAGGGGGGGAAGTAGCTTTCTTT,CASSYSGTGGEVAFF
TRBV7-9,TRBJ1-4,TRBD1,-,TGTGCCAGCAGCTCCTCGACAGGGGGAGCGGAAAAACTGTTTTTT,CASSSSTGGAEKLFF
TRBV9,TRBJ2-2,-,-,TGTGCCAGCAGCCCCAGAAGGGGGGCAACCGGGGAGCTGTTTTTT,CASSPRRGATGELFF
TRBV7-3,TRBJ1-1,-,-,TGTGCCAGCAGCTTCGGAGAGAACACTGAAGCTTTCTTT,CASSFGENTEAFF
TRBV19,TRBJ2-1,-,-,TGTGCCAGTAGTATAGGAGGGGCAGATAGAGGCCATGAGCAGTTCTTC,CASSIGGADRGHEQFF
TRBV19,TRBJ1-5,TRBD1,-,TGTGCCAGTAGTATCGACAGGGGTAGCAATCAGCCCCAGCATTTT,CASSIDRGSNQPQHF
TRBV11-2,TRBJ2-2,-,-,TGTGCCAGCAGACGGGGACTTCTTAACACCGGGGAGCTGTTTTTT,CASRRGLLNTGELFF
TRBV9,TRBJ2-1,TRBD1,-,TGTGCCAGCGGCCGGGGGACAGGGTTTATTGAGCAGTTCTTC,CASGRGTGFIEQFF
TRBV7-9,TRBJ1-2,TRBD1,-,TGTGCCAGCAGCTTAAGCCGGGACAGGGGAACTAACTATGGCTACACCTTC,CASSLSRDRGTNYGYTF
TRBV5-1,TRBJ2-3,TRBD2,-,TGCGCCAGCAGCTCAGGACTAGCGGGGGGATCTAGCACAGATACGCAGTATTTT,CASSSGLAGGSSTDTQYF
TRBV14,TRBJ2-3,-,-,TGTGCCAGCAGCCTGGGCCCCACCGATACGCAGTATTTT,CASSLGPTDTQYF
TRBV2,TRBJ1-4,-,once,TGTGCCAGCAGCTCTCAGGGTCTTGAAAAACTGTTTTTT,CASSSQGLEKLFF
TRBV19,TRBJ1-1,-,-,TGTGCCAGTAGTCTGACAAAGACCACTGAAGCTTTCTTT,CASSLTKTTEAFF
TRBV7-6,TRBJ2-3,-,-,TGTGCCAGCAGCTTAGTGCCGACAGATACGCAGTATTTT,CASSLVPTDTQYF
TRBV7-3,TRBJ2-7,-,-,TGTGCCAGCAGCTTAAATGGGCGGCCTTCTGACTCCTACGAGCAGTACTTC,CASSLNGRPSDSYEQYF
TRBV9,TRBJ1-1,-,-,TGTGCCAGCAGCTCCCCTGGGGGGGACACTGAAGCTTTCTTT,CASSSPGGDTEAFF
TRBV18,TRBJ2-1,TRBD1,-,TGTGCCAGCTCACCGCAGGGGGCGGTCTACAATGAGCAGTTCTTC,CASSPQGAVYNEQFF
TRBV6-6,TRBJ2-7,-,once,TGTGCCAGCAAAGGGACCGCTACGATATCCTACGAGCAGTACTTC,CASKGTATISYEQYF
TRBV15,TRBJ1-1,-,-,TGTGCCACCAGTTCACAGAGTGAAGCTTTCTTT,CATSSQSEAFF
TRBV4-2,TRBJ2-7,TRBD1,-,TGTGCCAGCAGCCAAGCAGGACAGGACTACGAGCAGTACTTC,CASSQAGQDYEQYF
TRBV9,TRBJ1-1,-,-,TGTGCCAGCAGCGTAGATCCGGGCGGGGGAGTGAACACTGAAGCTTTCTTT,CASSVDPGGGVNTEAFF
TRBV4-2,TRBJ1-4,-,-,TGTGCCAGCAGCTCTAGACAGGACGTTCGCGAAAAACTGTTTTTT,CASSSRQDVREKLFF